The 14 T cell receptor beta chains below come from one sample, sequenced in a study of blood T cell repertoires in COVID-19 (dated by TCRdb to the early 2020s). The method was the immunoSEQ multiplex PCR assay. TCRdb obtained this table from immuneACCESS and retained in-frame rearrangements with V and J assigned. These tables miss some clones; where compared with another copy, unresolved V genes account for less than half of the shortfall, and the remainder is unexplained. The table for this sample lists 200,000 to 250,000 clones; about 85% of them were counted only once. Over 0.95% of the sample is in the top ten clones. Sequencing input: peripheral blood. Source of these receptors: a man between 40 and 49 years old with acute or convalescent COVID-19.

This rearrangement joins TRBV30 to TRBJ1-2; 7 bases line up with TRBD1. V lost 0 bases, J lost 4 bases, and 5 bases stayed unmatched. The germline CDR1 and CDR2 sequences are GTSNPN and SVGIG (reference sequence). CDR3 length: 14 amino acids. This chain's CDR3 is CAWSVTGALYGYTF. The DNA for the CDR3 is TGTGCCTGGAGTGTTACAGGGGCCCTCTATGGCTACACCTTC.

This chain uses TRBV28 with TRBJ1-2; 11 nucleotides align to TRBD1. The germline gives CDR1 MDHEN, CDR2 SYDVKM. This CDR3 has 15 amino acids. J gave up 4 bases and V 0 bases, and 1 base lay outside the gene matches. Written as DNA, the CDR3 is TGTGCCAGCAGTTTATGGGGACAGGGGGGCTATGGCTACACCTTC. This translates into CASSLWGQGGYGYTF.

The chain uses TRBV19 and TRBJ2-4, with D maybe TRBD1 (6 bases). CDR1 is LNHDA, CDR2 SQIVND, per germline (reference sequence). V shed 4 bases and J shed 0 bases, with 13 bases lying between them. The CDR3 has 16 residues. The CDR3 is CASSRMDSLAKNIQYF. The CDR3 DNA sequence: TGTGCCAGTAGTAGAATGGACAGTCTAGCCAAAAACATTCAGTACTTC.

The chain joins TRBV28 to TRBJ1-6; no firm D call. The ends were cut back, 4 bases at V and 9 bases at J, with 16 bases in the middle. Germline CDR1 and CDR2: MDHEN and SYDVKM. The CDR3 extends over 15 amino acids. The CDR3 is CASSSLRRGVSPLHF. Written as DNA, the CDR3 is TGTGCCAGCAGTTCCCTAAGGCGGGGAGTTTCACCCCTCCACTTT. Filled out from reference TRBV28 and TRBJ1-6, the complete variable domain reads DVKVTQSSRYLVKRTGEKVFLECVQDMDHENMFWYRQDPGLGLRLIYFSYDVKMKEKGDIPEGYSVSREKKERFSLILESASTNQTSMYLCASSSLRRGVSPLHFGNGTRLTVT.

The chain combines TRBV6-5 with TRBJ2-7, with 11 bases identical to TRBD1. The V gene end was trimmed by 5 bases and the J gene end by 7 bases; junction bases not matched to a gene: 10. Looked up from germline, CDR1 is MNHEY and CDR2 is SVGAGI. The CDR3 covers 15 residues. CDR3 amino acids: CASSPPGTGGEEQYF. DNA for the CDR3: TGTGCCAGCAGTCCGCCCGGGACAGGGGGAGAAGAGCAGTACTTC.

V gene TRBV29-1 combines with J gene TRBJ1-1; unclear D gene. Trimming removed 4 bases from V and 7 bases from J, with 10 bases in between. CDR1 and CDR2 (germline): SQVTM, ANQGSEA. The CDR3 covers 11 residues. DNA for the CDR3: TGCAGCGTTGTCTTGGCCGTTGAAGCTTTCTTT. Translated, it gives CSVVLAVEAFF.

V and J are TRBV28 and TRBJ2-5; D call uncertain. In germline, CDR1 is MDHEN, CDR2 SYDVKM. The CDR3 totals 15 residues. V was cut by 2 bases and J by 0 bases, with 10 bases left in between. The CDR3 region has the DNA TGTGCCAGCAGTTTACCCCAACAGTACCAAGAGACCCAGTACTTC. It is translated as CASSLPQQYQETQYF.

J is TRBJ1-2 and V is TRBV18; unclear D gene. Germline CDR1 is KGHSH and CDR2 is LQKENI. The V gene lost 0 bases and the J gene lost 0 bases, with 8 bases spanning the gap. The CDR3 length is 15 residues. This chain's CDR3 is CASSPPSGANYGYTF. The CDR3 bases are TGTGCCAGCTCACCACCCTCTGGAGCTAACTATGGCTACACCTTC.

The CDR3 loop reads CASSPPSLSNYGYTF. The CDR3 DNA is TGTGCCAGCTCACCTCCATCCCTATCTAACTATGGCTACACCTTC. The chain recombines TRBV18 with TRBJ1-2, with D hard to call. This CDR3 region has 15 residues. Looked up from germline, CDR1 is KGHSH and CDR2 is LQKENI. V was clipped by 3 bases and J by 0 bases, with 11 bases between them. The full variable domain, rest sourced from reference TRBV18 and TRBJ1-2, is NAGVMQNPRHLVRRRGQEARLRCSPMKGHSHVYWYRQLPEEGLKFMVYLQKENIIDESGMPKERFSAEFPKEGPSILRIQQVVRGDSAAYFCASSPPSLSNYGYTFGSGTRLTVV.

This chain links TRBV2 with TRBJ2-7, with D possibly being TRBD1 (5 bases). Germline CDR1 SNHLY, CDR2 FYNNEI. V lost 5 bases and J lost 0, with 11 bases in between. The CDR3 extends over 14 amino acids. The CDR3 region is CASSRQTSSYEQYF. The CDR3 DNA reads as TGTGCCAGCAGTAGACAGACGAGCTCCTACGAGCAGTACTTC.

V usage is TRBV15 and J usage is TRBJ1-2; 8 positions agree with TRBD1. This CDR3 has 17 residues. V was pared by 0 bases and J by 5 bases, with 11 bases of the junction left unmatched. CDR1 is LNHNV, CDR2 YYDKDF, per germline (reference sequence). The DNA of the CDR3 is TGTGCCACCAGCAGAGAGAGGGGAATGGACAGGGTATATGGCTACACCTTC. Translated: CATSRERGMDRVYGYTF.

The chain recombines TRBV5-1 with TRBJ1-4; 9 bases are shared with TRBD1. With V trimmed by 3 bases and J by 7 bases, 10 bases remained unmatched. CDR1 and CDR2 (germline): SGHRS, YFSETQ. The CDR3 runs 16 residues. The chain's CDR3 is CASSSKQGALGEKLFF. CDR3 coding DNA: TGCGCCAGCAGCTCTAAACAGGGGGCGCTTGGTGAAAAACTGTTTTTT.

CDR3 protein: CASSPTGRNQPQHF. The CDR3 region has the DNA TGTGCCAGCAGCCCGACAGGGCGCAATCAGCCCCAGCATTTT. This chain joins TRBV6-2 or TRBV6-3 and TRBJ1-5; TRBD1 agrees at 7 bases. The length of the CDR3 is 14 residues. The J segment lost 2 bases and the V segment lost 6 bases, leaving 4 bases of the junction unmatched. Germline values: CDR1 MNHEY, CDR2 SVGEGT.

The chain joins TRBV5-4 to TRBJ2-6; 9 positions agree with TRBD1. Looked up from germline, CDR1 is SGHNT and CDR2 is YYREEE (reference sequence). The J segment lost 1 base and the V segment lost 3 bases, leaving 14 bases of the junction unmatched. This CDR3 contains 20 residues. DNA for the CDR3: TGTGCCAGCAGCTCCGTCGCGCCGGGACAGGGTTTTTCTGGGGCCAACGTCCTGACTTTC. Translated, it gives CASSSVAPGQGFSGANVLTF.